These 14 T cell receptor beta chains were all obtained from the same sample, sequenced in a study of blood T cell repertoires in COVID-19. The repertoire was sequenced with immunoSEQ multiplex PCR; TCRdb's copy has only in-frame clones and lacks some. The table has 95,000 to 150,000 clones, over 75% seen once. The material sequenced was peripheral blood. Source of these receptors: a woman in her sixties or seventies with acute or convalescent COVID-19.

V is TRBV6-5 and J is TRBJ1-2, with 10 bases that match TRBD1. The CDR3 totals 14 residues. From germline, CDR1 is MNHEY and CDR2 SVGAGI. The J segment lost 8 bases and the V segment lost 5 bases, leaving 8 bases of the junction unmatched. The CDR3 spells CASSRRQGAGGYTF. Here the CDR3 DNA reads TGTGCCAGCAGTCGAAGACAGGGGGCCGGCGGCTACACCTTC.

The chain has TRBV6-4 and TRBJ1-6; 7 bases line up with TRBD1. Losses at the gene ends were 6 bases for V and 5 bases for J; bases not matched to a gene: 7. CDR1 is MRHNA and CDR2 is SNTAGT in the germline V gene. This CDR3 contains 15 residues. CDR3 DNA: TGTGCCAGCAGATTAACAGGGGACGATAATTCACCCCTCCACTTT. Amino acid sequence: CASRLTGDDNSPLHF.

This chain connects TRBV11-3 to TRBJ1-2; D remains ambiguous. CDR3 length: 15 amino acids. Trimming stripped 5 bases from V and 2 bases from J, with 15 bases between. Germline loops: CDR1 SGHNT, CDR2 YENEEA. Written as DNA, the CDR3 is TGTGCCAGCAGCCCCACATACAGCGGAAACTATGGCTACACCTTC. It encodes CASSPTYSGNYGYTF.

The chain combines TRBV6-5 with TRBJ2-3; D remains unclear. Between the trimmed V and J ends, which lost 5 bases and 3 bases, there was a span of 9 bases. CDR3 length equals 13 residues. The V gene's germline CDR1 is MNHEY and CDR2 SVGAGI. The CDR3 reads CASSLLRTDTQYF. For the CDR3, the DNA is TGTGCCAGCAGTCTATTACGTACAGATACGCAGTATTTT.

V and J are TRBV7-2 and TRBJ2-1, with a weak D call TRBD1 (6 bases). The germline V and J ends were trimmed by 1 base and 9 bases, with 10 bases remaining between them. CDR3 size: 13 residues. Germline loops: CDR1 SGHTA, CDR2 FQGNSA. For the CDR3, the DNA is TGTGCCAGCAGCTTAGACAGGGATGGTGAGCAGTTCTTC. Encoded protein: CASSLDRDGEQFF.

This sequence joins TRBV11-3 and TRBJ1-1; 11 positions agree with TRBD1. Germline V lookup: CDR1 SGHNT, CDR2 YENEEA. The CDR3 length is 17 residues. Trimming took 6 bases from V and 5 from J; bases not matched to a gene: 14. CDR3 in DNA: TGTGCCAGCAGACTGGGACAGGGGGGCCCGGGAGTGACTGAAGCTTTCTTT. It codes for CASRLGQGGPGVTEAFF. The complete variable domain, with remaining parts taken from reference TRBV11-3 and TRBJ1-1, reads EAGVVQSPRYKIIEKKQPVAFWCNPISGHNTLYWYLQNLGQGPELLIRYENEEAVDDSQLPKDRFSAERLKGVDSTLKIQPAELGDSAVYLCASRLGQGGPGVTEAFFGQGTRLTVV.

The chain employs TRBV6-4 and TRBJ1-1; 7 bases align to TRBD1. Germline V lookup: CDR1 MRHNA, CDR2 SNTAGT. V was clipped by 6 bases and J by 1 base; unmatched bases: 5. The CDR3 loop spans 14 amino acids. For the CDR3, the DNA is TGTGCCAGCAGACTGACAGGGCCGAACACTGAAGCTTTCTTT. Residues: CASRLTGPNTEAFF.

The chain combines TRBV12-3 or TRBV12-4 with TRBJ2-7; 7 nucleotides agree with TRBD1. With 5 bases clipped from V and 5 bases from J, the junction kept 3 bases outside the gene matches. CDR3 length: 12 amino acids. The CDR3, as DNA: TGTGCCAGCAGTCGACAGGGAGACGAGCAGTACTTC. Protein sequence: CASSRQGDEQYF.

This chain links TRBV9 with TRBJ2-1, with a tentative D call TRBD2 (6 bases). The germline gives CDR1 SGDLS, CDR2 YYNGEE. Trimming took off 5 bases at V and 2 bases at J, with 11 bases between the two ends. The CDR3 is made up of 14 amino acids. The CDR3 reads CASRGGGTYNEQFF. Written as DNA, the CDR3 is TGTGCCAGCAGGGGGGGAGGAACCTACAATGAGCAGTTCTTC.

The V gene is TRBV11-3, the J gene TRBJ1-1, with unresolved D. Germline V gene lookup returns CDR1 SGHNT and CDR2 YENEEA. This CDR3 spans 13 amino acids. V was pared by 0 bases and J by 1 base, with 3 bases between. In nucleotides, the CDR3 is TGTGCCAGCAGCTTAGACGGGAACACTGAAGCTTTCTTT. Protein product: CASSLDGNTEAFF. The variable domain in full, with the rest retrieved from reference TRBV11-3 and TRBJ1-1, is EAGVVQSPRYKIIEKKQPVAFWCNPISGHNTLYWYLQNLGQGPELLIRYENEEAVDDSQLPKDRFSAERLKGVDSTLKIQPAELGDSAVYLCASSLDGNTEAFFGQGTRLTVV.

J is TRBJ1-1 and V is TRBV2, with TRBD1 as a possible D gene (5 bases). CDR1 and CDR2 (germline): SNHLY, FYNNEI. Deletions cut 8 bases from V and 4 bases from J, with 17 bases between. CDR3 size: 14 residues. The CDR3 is CASQRGVRSTEAFF. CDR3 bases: TGTGCCAGCCAACGGGGGGTCAGGAGCACTGAAGCTTTCTTT.

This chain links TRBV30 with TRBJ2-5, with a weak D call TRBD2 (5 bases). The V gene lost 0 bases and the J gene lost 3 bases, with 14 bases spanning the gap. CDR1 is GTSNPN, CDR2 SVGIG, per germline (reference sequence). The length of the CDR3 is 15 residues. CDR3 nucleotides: TGTGCCTGGAGTGTGGGAGAGATTTTAAAAGAGACCCAGTACTTC. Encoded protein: CAWSVGEILKETQYF.

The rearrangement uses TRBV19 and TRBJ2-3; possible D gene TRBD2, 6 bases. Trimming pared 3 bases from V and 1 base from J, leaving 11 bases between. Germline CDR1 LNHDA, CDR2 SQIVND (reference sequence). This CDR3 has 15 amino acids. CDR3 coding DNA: TGTGCCAGTAGTATTAGCGGAGGCGGCACAGATACGCAGTATTTT. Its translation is CASSISGGGTDTQYF.

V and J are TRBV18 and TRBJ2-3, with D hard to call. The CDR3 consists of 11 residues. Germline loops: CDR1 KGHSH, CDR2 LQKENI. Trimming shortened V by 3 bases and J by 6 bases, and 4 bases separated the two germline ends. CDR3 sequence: CASSPGDTQYF. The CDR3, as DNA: TGTGCCAGCTCACCCGGGGATACGCAGTATTTT.